The rows below give T cell receptor beta chains drawn from one sample of a study of chronic HIV infection and antiretroviral therapy. In TCRdb, the 5' RACE reads were re-called with MiXCR into one record per CDR3 protein. This repertoire shows fewer than 40,000 distinct CDR3 sequences, 7.5% to 9% found once; its top ten account for under 3.5%. The sample was peripheral blood. All receptors derive from an adult who had HIV and had not received antiretroviral therapy, or was an uninfected healthy control (not recorded which). Each CDR3 is given with its conserved first and last residue. Fields, in order: J gene, clone size, V gene, CDR3 protein. The size of a clone is reported for some rows only, either as once, few or many, or as a class for expanded clones.

>TRBJ2-7|many|TRBV10-3
CAISRDRAAEQYF
>TRBJ1-1|-|TRBV5-1
CASSLTGLNTEAFF
>TRBJ1-5|few|TRBV27
CASSITGGPQHF
>TRBJ1-4|-|TRBV7-7
CASSLTGGENEKLFF
>TRBJ2-1|many|TRBV11-3
CASSLPHNEQFF
>TRBJ2-5|few|TRBV5-6
CASSLDHREETQYF
>TRBJ1-1|many|TRBV5-1
CASSLGLGGVNTEAFF
>TRBJ2-1|-|TRBV20-1
CSARPLAGGNRGEQFF
>TRBJ1-6|-|TRBV6-1
CASSRLRDSPLHF
>TRBJ2-7|-|TRBV14
CASSPRFALQGEQYF
>TRBJ1-6|many|TRBV2
CASSDTGGHSPLHF
>TRBJ2-3|many|TRBV10-3
CAIRTGGGTDTQYF
>TRBJ2-1|-|TRBV29-1
CSVQKLAGEHEQFF
>TRBJ1-3|-|TRBV15
CATSRDLPLGGNTIYF
>TRBJ1-1|few|TRBV18
CASSPPRSLKGMNTEAFF
>TRBJ2-1|-|TRBV28
CASSFGGGNEQFF
>TRBJ1-2|many|TRBV29-1
CSVPLPGLRYGYTF
>TRBJ2-1|few|TRBV5-1
CASSSGTGTYNEQFF
>TRBJ2-1|many|TRBV30
CAWSRGVSSYNEQFF
>TRBJ1-4|few|TRBV28
CASSSPIRGREKLFF
>TRBJ2-5|many|TRBV10-3
CAIRREGRETQYF
>TRBJ1-1|many|TRBV28
CASSSMNTEAFF
>TRBJ1-5|-|TRBV2
CASSPGAGSGQPQHF
>TRBJ2-7|-|TRBV20-1
CSARDNPEQYF
>TRBJ2-2|-|TRBV29-1
CSVGEGGTGGTGELFF
>TRBJ2-7|many|TRBV28
CASSPGQVSYEQYF
>TRBJ2-1|-|TRBV18
CASSPRPAGKSYNEQFF
>TRBJ1-1|-|TRBV28
CASSLPGGEAFF
>TRBJ1-4|few|TRBV2
CASTSRRGENEKLFF
>TRBJ1-1|many|TRBV29-1
CSVARSNTEAFF
>TRBJ2-2|many|TRBV18
CASSTGQGKTGELFF
>TRBJ1-1|few|TRBV28
CASSIKSGHREAFF
>TRBJ2-7|many|TRBV28
CASSEGTNYEQYF
>TRBJ2-7|many|TRBV20-1
CSAPGRERPYEQYF
>TRBJ2-7|many|TRBV4-1
CASSQGTGAVYEQYF
>TRBJ1-5|many|TRBV15
CATSRAGQSNQPQHF
>TRBJ2-1|many|TRBV2
CATRRGASSYNEQFF
>TRBJ2-2|-|TRBV28
CASSLGSENTGELFF
>TRBJ2-3|few|TRBV29-1
CSISGSPYF
>TRBJ1-6|few|TRBV7-2
CASSPTWDNSPLHF
>TRBJ2-1|few|TRBV29-1
CSVDPVTRNEQFF
>TRBJ2-7|-|TRBV29-1
CSALQGALEEQYF
>TRBJ2-1|few|TRBV2
CASSGASGSSYNEQFF
>TRBJ1-6|-|TRBV5-1
CASSQGQGDSPLHF
>TRBJ2-5|-|TRBV29-1
CSVGSGGQQTQYF
>TRBJ2-7|many|TRBV20-1
CSAALGFEQYF
>TRBJ2-7|many|TRBV7-2
CASSLEAGRTPAEQYF
>TRBJ1-1|few|TRBV7-2
CASSLETENTEAFF
>TRBJ1-1|-|TRBV27
CASSFQSGYTEAFF
>TRBJ2-7|many|TRBV7-2
CASSLTDSSYEQYF
>TRBJ2-1|many|TRBV7-9
CASGGTDAEQFF
>TRBJ2-7|once|TRBV4-3
CASSPRDSGYEQYF
>TRBJ2-3|few|TRBV6-5
CASSYSESTDTQYF
>TRBJ2-7|few|TRBV30
CAWSVTGQDYEQYF
>TRBJ2-5|many|TRBV5-1
CASSGLGQETQYF
>TRBJ2-5|-|TRBV7-8
CASSKSGLLKGETQYF
>TRBJ1-1|-|TRBV28
CASSSGTGVMNTGAFF
>TRBJ1-5|-|TRBV4-1
CASSQSGYSNQPQHF
>TRBJ2-1|few|TRBV27
CASSLLTGEQFF